A single sample gave rise to the 16 T cell receptor beta chains below, sequenced in a study of blood T cell repertoires in COVID-19. Clones were read by immunoSEQ multiplex PCR, and TCRdb kept only the in-frame ones, dropping some. The top ten clones hold 3.6% of a sample with approximately 210,000 clones, approximately 77% of them seen once. Material: peripheral blood. All receptors derive from a woman of 80 years or more with acute or convalescent COVID-19.

V usage is TRBV2 and J usage is TRBJ2-2; 7 bases agree with TRBD1. Germline CDR1 reads SNHLY; CDR2 reads FYNNEI. This CDR3 comprises 16 residues. V trimming: 7 bases; J trimming: 2 bases; junction bases outside the gene matches: 10. The CDR3 protein is CASTPTGPSNTGELFF. The DNA of the CDR3 is TGTGCCAGCACGCCGACAGGGCCCTCAAACACCGGGGAGCTGTTTTTT. Complete variable domain (other parts from reference TRBV2 and TRBJ2-2): EPEVTQTPSHQVTQMGQEVILRCVPISNHLYFYWYRQILGQKVEFLVSFYNNEISEKSEIFDDQFSVERPDGSNFTLKIRSTKLEDSAMYFCASTPTGPSNTGELFFGEGSRLTVL.

In this sample, this clone turned up a few times. V is TRBV4-1 and J is TRBJ1-1; 9 bases fit TRBD1. Trimming removed 1 base from V and 5 bases from J; junction bases left unmatched: 8. The CDR3 runs to 16 residues. Germline V gives CDR1 MGHRA, CDR2 YSYEKL. The CDR3 is CASSQGPTGGSTEAFF. For the CDR3, the DNA is TGCGCCAGCAGCCAAGGACCGACAGGGGGTAGTACTGAAGCTTTCTTT.

This clone was counted a single time. This sequence joins TRBV7-9 and TRBJ2-7; 11 bases align to TRBD2. The CDR3 has 15 residues. Germline CDR1 reads SEHNR; CDR2 reads FQNEAQ (reference sequence). Trimming at V came to 3 bases and at J to 0 bases, leaving 1 base not matched to a gene. CDR3 amino acids: CASSFSGGASYEQYF. Here the CDR3 DNA reads TGTGCCAGCAGCTTTAGCGGGGGGGCCTCCTACGAGCAGTACTTC.

The sample holds one count of this clone. The chain joins TRBV10-3 to TRBJ2-1, with TRBD1 identical over 8 bases. This CDR3 contains 15 residues. With 11 bases clipped from V and 2 bases from J, the junction kept 11 bases outside the gene matches. Germline CDR1 and CDR2: ENHRY and SYGVKD. The CDR3 spells CAVSSRGLPYNEQFF. In nucleotides, the CDR3 is TGTGCCGTATCCTCCAGGGGGCTACCCTACAATGAGCAGTTCTTC.

The rearrangement uses TRBV5-3 and TRBJ2-3; 13 bases map to TRBD2. TRBV5-3 is an ORF, with its function uncertain. The CDR3 runs to 18 residues. V lost 4 bases to trimming and J lost 1 base; unmatched junction nucleotides: 9. This CDR3 is CARSHKTSGGPGTDTQYF. Written as DNA, the CDR3 is TGTGCCAGAAGCCACAAGACTAGCGGGGGGCCGGGCACAGATACGCAGTATTTT.

The chain combines TRBV10-3 with TRBJ2-5; TRBD1 matches 12 bases. The germline gives CDR1 ENHRY, CDR2 SYGVKD. CDR3 size: 14 residues. V lost 8 bases, J lost 4 bases, and 5 bases stayed unmatched. The CDR3 reads CAIGTGGTGETQYF. CDR3 sequence (DNA): TGTGCCATCGGGACAGGGGGCACGGGAGAGACCCAGTACTTC.

The rearrangement joins TRBV29-1 to TRBJ2-1, with 9 bases aligning to TRBD2. Germline values: CDR1 SQVTM, CDR2 ANQGSEA. V gave up 6 bases and J gave up 7 bases; unmatched junction bases: 7. CDR3 length: 13 amino acids. The CDR3 spells CSVAGGPSNEQFF. CDR3 bases: TGCAGCGTGGCGGGGGGGCCCTCGAATGAGCAGTTCTTC.

The CDR3 loop reads CASSLGGPYTEAFF. CDR3 coding DNA: TGTGCCAGCAGCTTAGGGGGCCCATACACTGAAGCTTTCTTT. The genes are TRBV7-2 and TRBJ1-1, with D tentatively TRBD1 (5 bases). Germline CDR1 and CDR2: SGHTA and FQGNSA. With 1 base removed from V and 3 bases from J, the gap between germline ends came to 9 bases. The CDR3 has 14 residues.

The chain uses TRBV7-9 and TRBJ2-3; D possibly corresponds to TRBD2 (5 bases). The CDR3 has 15 residues. From germline, CDR1 is SEHNR and CDR2 FQNEAQ (reference sequence). V lost 1 base and J 2 bases, leaving 10 bases between the germline ends. The CDR3 here is CASSLDLTITDTQYF. CDR3 DNA: TGTGCCAGCAGCTTAGATCTGACTATCACAGATACGCAGTATTTT.

The chain combines TRBV2 with TRBJ1-4; TRBD1 aligns across 9 bases. Germline trimming cut 7 bases from V and 8 bases from J; bases unmatched to any gene: 5. Germline V gene lookup returns CDR1 SNHLY and CDR2 FYNNEI. The CDR3 has 13 residues. CDR3 in amino acids: CASTRTGAEKLFF. CDR3 nucleotides: TGTGCCAGCACAAGGACAGGGGCCGAAAAACTGTTTTTT. Full variable domain (outside the CDR3, taken from reference TRBV2 and TRBJ1-4): EPEVTQTPSHQVTQMGQEVILRCVPISNHLYFYWYRQILGQKVEFLVSFYNNEISEKSEIFDDQFSVERPDGSNFTLKIRSTKLEDSAMYFCASTRTGAEKLFFGSGTQLSVL.

On this clone itself: Other DNA sequences from this sample encode an identical CDR3 as well. This sequence joins TRBV3-1 (or the pseudogene TRBV3-2) and TRBJ2-2; the D is unclear. V was clipped by 1 base and J by 5 bases, with 5 bases between them. This CDR3 spans 13 amino acids. CDR1 is LGHDT and CDR2 is YNNKEL in the germline V gene (reference sequence). CDR3: CASSQGRTGELFF. The DNA for the CDR3 is TGTGCCAGCAGCCAAGGGCGGACCGGGGAGCTGTTTTTT.

The J gene is TRBJ1-3, the V gene TRBV3-1 (or the pseudogene TRBV3-2), with a weak D call TRBD1 (6 bases). V lost 4 bases to trimming and J lost 1 base, with 14 bases between them. The germline gives CDR1 LGHDT, CDR2 YNNKEL (reference sequence). The CDR3 runs to 16 residues. Written as DNA, the CDR3 is TGTGCCAGCAGCCGACAGGCCTACCCGTCTGGAAACACCATATATTTT. Translating it yields CASSRQAYPSGNTIYF.

This rearrangement joins TRBV6-1 to TRBJ1-1; D call uncertain. The germline CDR1 and CDR2 sequences are MNHNS and SASEGT. V was pared by 1 base and J by 5 bases, with 11 bases between. The CDR3 has 14 amino acids. CDR3 region: CASSEGGMGTEAFF. The CDR3 region has the DNA TGTGCCAGCAGTGAAGGAGGGATGGGGACTGAAGCTTTCTTT.

The genes are TRBV3-1 (or the pseudogene TRBV3-2) and TRBJ1-1; possibly TRBD1 for D (6 bases). Germline CDR1 and CDR2: LGHDT and YNNKEL (reference sequence). CDR3 length: 14 residues. The V end lost 3 bases, the J end lost 1 base, and 9 bases lay between the germline ends. CDR3 sequence (DNA): TGTGCCAGCAGCCACTTAGGGGGGAACACTGAAGCTTTCTTT. It yields the protein CASSHLGGNTEAFF.

The chain joins TRBV18 to TRBJ1-2; 7 bases align to TRBD1. The CDR3 extends over 16 amino acids. V dropped 5 bases and J dropped 4; count of bases not matched to a gene: 13. Germline V gene data show CDR1 as KGHSH and CDR2 as LQKENI. The DNA of the CDR3 is TGTGCCAGCTCAAGACAGGGAGATGCCTTGGGCTATGGCTACACCTTC. Its translation: CASSRQGDALGYGYTF.

The chain combines TRBV19 with TRBJ2-7; the D gene is possibly TRBD1 (6 bases). CDR1 and CDR2 (germline): LNHDA, SQIVND (reference sequence). CDR3 length: 14 amino acids. V lost 5 bases, J lost 3 bases, and 14 bases lay in between. The DNA of the CDR3 is TGTGCCAGTAGTCCGGGACAAGTTTTCTACGAGCAGTACTTC. It codes for CASSPGQVFYEQYF.